The 13 T cell receptor beta chains presented below share a single source sample, sequenced in a study of blood T cells in healthy people across ages. Combining a sample-barcoded 5' primer with a J-beta primer mix, a second PCR ran for roughly 7 to 12 cycles. Via MiXCR, TCRdb re-called the 5' RACE reads, giving one row per CDR3 protein. Seen here are 700,000 to 850,000 distinct CDR3 sequences, under 40% observed once, and the top ten hold about an eighth. The sample taken for sequencing was blood. These TCRs come from a man aged 18 to 30 in good health.

This clonotype was counted many times. The genes are TRBV27 and TRBJ1-2; perhaps TRBD1 as D (6 bases). Trimming left V 3 bases short and J 3 bases short, with 20 bases between. CDR3 size: 17 residues. Germline V lookup: CDR1 MNHEY, CDR2 SMNVEV (reference sequence). This CDR3 reads CASSLLGIRGLHYGYTF. The CDR3 region has the DNA TGTGCCAGCAGTTTGTTGGGGATCCGGGGGCTCCACTATGGCTACACCTTC.

This clonotype was observed a few times. The chain has TRBV12-3 or TRBV12-4 and TRBJ1-1; D ambiguous. V was clipped by 3 bases and J by 2 bases, with 10 bases between them. This CDR3 spans 14 amino acids. The CDR3 loop reads CASSFIRANTEAFF. The CDR3 DNA reads TGTGCCAGCAGTTTTATTAGGGCTAACACTGAAGCTTTCTTT.

J is TRBJ2-3 and V is TRBV12-3 or TRBV12-4, with D perhaps TRBD1 (6 bases). The CDR3 runs 15 residues. Trimming stripped 6 bases from V and 0 bases from J, with 13 bases between. CDR3 coding DNA: TGTGCCAGCAGCAAACAGGGCCCTAGCACAGATACGCAGTATTTT. Translated: CASSKQGPSTDTQYF.

In this sample, this clonotype turned up many times. In DNA, the CDR3 is TGCGCCAGCAGCCCGGGTGGTAGTCCGGCCTACGAGCAGTACTTC. This gives the protein CASSPGGSPAYEQYF. The genes are TRBV5-1 and TRBJ2-7; D is uncertain. V lost 4 bases to trimming and J lost 2 bases, with 16 bases between them. Germline V gene data show CDR1 as SGHRS and CDR2 as YFSETQ. The CDR3 runs 15 residues.

In the case of this clonotype: A much larger clone is a single base away; this may be a read error. The chain couples TRBV5-6 to TRBJ2-5, with 7 nucleotides matching TRBD1. After removal of 3 bases from V and 11 bases from J, the junction contained 7 bases not matched to a gene. The CDR3 runs 12 residues. From germline, CDR1 is SGHDT and CDR2 YYEEEE. CDR3 region: CASSSERGQQYF. The DNA of the CDR3 is TGTGCCAGCAGCTCGGAACGGGGACAGCAGTACTTC. Combining the CDR3 with reference TRBV5-6 and TRBJ2-5 gives the whole variable domain DAGVTQSPTHLIKTRGQQVTLRCSPKSGHDTVSWYQQALGQGPQFIFQYYEEEERQRGNFPDRFSGHQFPNYSSELNVNALLLGDSALYLCASSSERGQQYFGPGTRLLVL.

The chain combines TRBV20-1 with TRBJ1-1, with 10 nucleotides matching TRBD1. From germline, CDR1 is DFQATT and CDR2 SNEGSKA (reference sequence). The J segment lost 6 bases and the V segment lost 6 bases, leaving 19 bases of the junction unmatched. The CDR3 totals 17 residues. The DNA of the CDR3 is TGCAGTGCAAGGGGAAAAGACAGGGGGCGCAGGATCGCTGAAGCTTTCTTT. This gives the protein CSARGKDRGRRIAEAFF.

This chain links TRBV6-5 with TRBJ2-6; 7 bases are a match to TRBD1. Trimming took 0 bases from V and 0 from J; bases not matched to a gene: 14. The CDR3 consists of 21 residues. Germline CDR1 MNHEY, CDR2 SVGAGI. The chain's CDR3 is CASSYSKVGQARGSGANVLTF. CDR3 coding DNA: TGTGCCAGCAGTTACTCGAAGGTCGGACAGGCCCGCGGCTCTGGGGCCAACGTCCTGACTTTC.

The chain is built from TRBV7-3 and TRBJ2-3, with D perhaps TRBD1 (6 bases). The CDR3 is 15 amino acids. Germline-derived CDR1 and CDR2 are SGHTA and FQGTGA. The V gene lost 4 bases and the J gene lost 6 bases, with 17 bases spanning the gap. For the CDR3, the DNA is TGTGCCAGCAGCTCAATGAACAGGGATGGCGATACGCAGTATTTT. Its protein product is CASSSMNRDGDTQYF.

In its sample, this clonotype was seen many times. The rearrangement joins TRBV4-3 to TRBJ1-2; D gene unclear. The germline V gene encodes CDR1 LGHNA and CDR2 YSLEER. The V end was cut by 4 bases, the J end by 2 bases, with 20 bases between. There are 17 residues in the CDR3. The CDR3 here is CASSRSLGGQLNYGYTF. CDR3 DNA sequence: TGCGCCAGCAGCCGGTCCCTTGGCGGTCAGCTAAACTATGGCTACACCTTC.

The V and J genes are TRBV5-1 and TRBJ1-2; D is unresolved. The CDR3 contains 13 residues. The V gene's germline CDR1 is SGHRS and CDR2 YFSETQ. The V and J ends lost 4 bases and 3 bases respectively, with 10 bases between them. The CDR3 sequence: CASSPGFDYGYTF. Written as DNA, the CDR3 is TGCGCCAGCAGCCCCGGGTTTGACTATGGCTACACCTTC.

The chain recombines TRBV10-3 with TRBJ1-2, with TRBD1 identical over 9 bases. The CDR3 runs 13 residues. Germline loops: CDR1 ENHRY, CDR2 SYGVKD. V was clipped by 4 bases and J by 5 bases; unmatched bases: 2. CDR3 bases: TGTGCCATCAGTGGGACAGGGGAGTATGGCTACACCTTC. Amino acid sequence: CAISGTGEYGYTF.

V is TRBV7-9 and J is TRBJ2-2; TRBD1 might be the D (5 bases). Trimming cost V 4 bases and J 7 bases, with 16 bases left between them. The CDR3 totals 15 residues. CDR1 SEHNR and CDR2 FQNEAQ come from the germline V gene (reference sequence). The CDR3 sequence is CASSSQLNRGGELFF. The CDR3 DNA follows: TGTGCCAGCAGCTCGCAACTGAATAGGGGCGGGGAGCTGTTTTTT.

This chain links TRBV20-1 with TRBJ2-1; D is unclear. The V and J ends lost 4 bases and 0 bases respectively, with 10 bases between them. The V gene's germline CDR1 is DFQATT and CDR2 SNEGSKA (reference sequence). The CDR3 totals 14 residues. CDR3 amino acids: CSAKTPSSYNEQFF. The CDR3 DNA follows: TGCAGTGCTAAGACACCGAGCTCCTACAATGAGCAGTTCTTC.